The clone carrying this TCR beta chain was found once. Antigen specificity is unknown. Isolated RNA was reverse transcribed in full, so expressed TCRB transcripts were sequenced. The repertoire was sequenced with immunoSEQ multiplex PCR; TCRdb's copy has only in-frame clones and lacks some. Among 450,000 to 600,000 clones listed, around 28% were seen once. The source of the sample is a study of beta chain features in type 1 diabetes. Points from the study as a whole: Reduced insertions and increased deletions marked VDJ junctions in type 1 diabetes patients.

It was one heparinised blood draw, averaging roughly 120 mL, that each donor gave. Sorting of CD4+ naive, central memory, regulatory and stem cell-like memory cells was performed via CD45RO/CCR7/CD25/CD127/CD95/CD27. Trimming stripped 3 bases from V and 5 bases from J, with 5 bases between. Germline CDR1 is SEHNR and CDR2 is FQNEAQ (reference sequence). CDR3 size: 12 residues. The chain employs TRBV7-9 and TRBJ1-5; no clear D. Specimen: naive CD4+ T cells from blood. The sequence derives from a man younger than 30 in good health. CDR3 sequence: CASSFQDQPQHF. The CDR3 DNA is TGTGCCAGCAGCTTCCAGGATCAGCCCCAGCATTTT.